These 16 T cell receptor beta chains were all obtained from the same sample, sequenced in a study of shared clonotypes between healthy human individuals. Some clones are missing from TCRdb's copy, which holds only in-frame ones; the method was immunoSEQ multiplex PCR. Among 600,000 to 700,000 clones listed, about 80% were seen once. Sample: memory CD4+ T cells sorted from blood. Subset meaning: CD45RA-negative fraction. These receptors came from a woman aged 30 to 39 in good health.

The genes are TRBV28 and TRBJ2-7, with 7 positions matching TRBD2. From germline, CDR1 is MDHEN and CDR2 SYDVKM. V shed 8 bases, J shed 5 bases, and the junction held 9 bases outside the gene matches. This CDR3 region has 13 residues. For the CDR3, the DNA is TGTGCCAGCGGGGGAGGGACCCACCACGAGCAGTACTTC. Encoded protein: CASGGGTHHEQYF.

The rearrangement uses TRBV6-5 and TRBJ2-7, with 7 bases matching TRBD1. This CDR3 spans 15 amino acids. Germline values: CDR1 MNHEY, CDR2 SVGAGI. V trimming: 6 bases; J trimming: 3 bases; junction bases outside the gene matches: 11. As DNA, the CDR3 is TGTGCCAGCAGCAAGAACCGGGACAGCCTCTACGAGCAGTACTTC. Protein: CASSKNRDSLYEQYF.

The chain has TRBV7-2 and TRBJ2-4; D might be TRBD1 (5 bases). This CDR3 has 18 residues. V lost 4 bases to trimming and J lost 3 bases, with 22 bases between them. The germline V gene encodes CDR1 SGHTA and CDR2 FQGNSA. CDR3 sequence: CASSSTSRGQQGKNIQYF. CDR3 nucleotides: TGTGCCAGCAGCTCGACGTCGCGAGGCCAGCAGGGCAAAAACATTCAGTACTTC.

This clone was picked up a small number of times. V and J are TRBV30 and TRBJ1-5; 7 bases fit TRBD1. CDR1 and CDR2 (germline): GTSNPN, SVGIG (reference sequence). The CDR3 extends over 14 amino acids. Germline trimming cut 5 bases from V and 0 bases from J; bases unmatched to any gene: 4. The CDR3 loop reads CAWSRDSSNQPQHF. CDR3 DNA sequence: TGTGCCTGGTCCCGGGACAGTAGCAATCAGCCCCAGCATTTT.

The J gene is TRBJ2-2, the V gene TRBV30, with D maybe TRBD2 (6 bases). Germline CDR1 and CDR2: GTSNPN and SVGIG (reference sequence). The CDR3 length is 14 residues. Trimming left V 5 bases short and J 6 bases short, with 16 bases between. CDR3 protein: CAWAKRRVPGELFF. CDR3 bases: TGTGCCTGGGCGAAGAGGAGGGTTCCCGGGGAGCTGTTTTTT.

There are many counts of this clone. The chain combines TRBV11-2 with TRBJ2-4, with TRBD2 as a possible D gene (6 bases). The CDR3 contains 13 residues. Trimming stripped 7 bases from V and 7 bases from J, with 14 bases between. Looked up from germline, CDR1 is SGHAT and CDR2 is FQNNGV. The CDR3, as DNA: TGTGCCAGCACCTCGTTGGGGGGTAACATTCAGTACTTC. This encodes CASTSLGGNIQYF.

The sample holds many counts of this clone. The rearrangement links TRBV6-6 to TRBJ2-7; 7 bases match TRBD1. The germline gives CDR1 MNHNY, CDR2 SVGAGI (reference sequence). V dropped 2 bases and J dropped 3; count of bases not matched to a gene: 10. CDR3 length: 16 residues. This CDR3 reads CASSYKSRGQDYEQYF. In DNA, the CDR3 is TGTGCCAGCAGTTACAAATCTAGAGGACAGGACTACGAGCAGTACTTC.

This chain joins TRBV11-2 and TRBJ1-3; D is unclear. V dropped 3 bases and J dropped 4 bases, with 4 bases sitting between them. CDR1 SGHAT and CDR2 FQNNGV come from the germline V gene. This CDR3 comprises 12 residues. The CDR3 here is CASSFSGNTIYF. The CDR3 DNA sequence: TGTGCCAGCAGCTTCTCCGGAAACACCATATATTTT.

V gene TRBV6-6 combines with J gene TRBJ1-1; D not certain. The V and J ends lost 9 bases and 1 base respectively, with 15 bases between them. The germline V gene has CDR1 MNHNY and CDR2 SVGAGI (reference sequence). CDR3 length: 14 amino acids. The CDR3 DNA reads as TGTGCCAGTGCTTTAGGTCAGCCGAACACTGAAGCTTTCTTT. It codes for CASALGQPNTEAFF.

V usage is TRBV28 and J usage is TRBJ2-1, with D possibly TRBD2 on 7 matching bases. Germline V gene sequence: CDR1 MDHEN, CDR2 SYDVKM. The CDR3 loop spans 13 amino acids. The V and J ends lost 2 bases and 9 bases respectively, with 11 bases between them. The chain's CDR3 is CASSLNREGEQFF. CDR3 coding DNA: TGTGCCAGCAGTTTAAACAGGGAGGGTGAGCAGTTCTTC.

The CDR3 protein is CASSAYSATNEKLFF. The DNA of the CDR3 is TGTGCCAGCAGCGCTTACAGTGCAACTAATGAAAAACTGTTTTTT. The chain is built from TRBV7-2 and TRBJ1-4; D not resolved. Deletions cut 5 bases from V and 0 bases from J, with 10 bases between. Per the germline V gene, CDR1 is SGHTA and CDR2 is FQGNSA. The CDR3 runs 15 residues. Based on the CDR3 plus reference TRBV7-2 and TRBJ1-4, the full variable domain is GAGVSQSPSNKVTEKGKDVELRCDPISGHTALYWYRQSLGQGLEFLIYFQGNSAPDKSGLPSDRFSAERTGGSVSTLTIQRTQQEDSAVYLCASSAYSATNEKLFFGSGTQLSVL.

The chain recombines TRBV6-1 with TRBJ1-5; D remains unclear. The length of the CDR3 is 14 residues. Germline V gene sequence: CDR1 MNHNS, CDR2 SASEGT. V was trimmed by 3 bases and J by 1 base, leaving 7 bases between them. The DNA of the CDR3 is TGTGCCAGCAGTGACAGGATGAGCAATCAGCCCCAGCATTTT. Amino acids: CASSDRMSNQPQHF.

V and J are TRBV27 and TRBJ1-3, with D unclear. The CDR3 consists of 19 residues. CDR1 is MNHEY, CDR2 SMNVEV, per germline (reference sequence). Trimming took 6 bases from V and 0 from J, leaving 24 bases between them. The CDR3 nucleotides read TGTGCCAGCAGCCCCTTCCCCCCCCGACGACTCCGCTCTGGAAACACCATATATTTT. Its protein is CASSPFPPRRLRSGNTIYF.

This clone has just one count. The chain carries TRBV13 and TRBJ2-2; 15 bases are shared with TRBD2. This CDR3 is built from 18 residues. The V gene's germline CDR1 is PRHDT and CDR2 FYEKMQ (reference sequence). V was pared by 6 bases and J by 4 bases, with 9 bases of the junction left unmatched. The CDR3 is CASSPGLAGGRPTGELFF. In DNA form, the CDR3 reads TGTGCCAGCAGTCCCGGACTAGCGGGAGGGCGACCCACCGGGGAGCTGTTTTTT.

The V and J genes are TRBV5-5 and TRBJ2-1; D perhaps matches TRBD1 (5 bases). The germline V and J ends were trimmed by 1 base and 7 bases, with 12 bases remaining between them. The CDR3 extends over 14 amino acids. Germline V gives CDR1 SGHKS, CDR2 YYEKEE (reference sequence). CDR3 in amino acids: CASSLFAGWNEQFF. The CDR3, as DNA: TGTGCCAGCAGCTTGTTCGCAGGGTGGAATGAGCAGTTCTTC.

This clone has only one observation. V and J are TRBV30 and TRBJ2-5, with D unclear. Germline loops: CDR1 GTSNPN, CDR2 SVGIG (reference sequence). The germline V and J ends were trimmed by 8 bases and 12 bases, with 19 bases remaining between them. There are 11 residues in the CDR3. CDR3 nucleotide sequence: TGTGCCGGGGTCAGTGGTGGCGGCAAGTACTTC. This codes for CAGVSGGGKYF.